This passage covers 9 T cell receptor beta chains from one sample sequenced in a study of technical replicates of blood from a handful of donors. The method was immunoSEQ multiplex PCR; TCRdb's version includes in-frame clones alone and lacks a portion of them. The sample has approximately 85,000 clones; around 94% are singletons. Sequenced material: T cells isolated from PBMCs. These receptors were collected from a human donor in good health.

The chain has TRBV6-5 and TRBJ1-2; 10 bases are a match to TRBD1. Looked up from germline, CDR1 is MNHEY and CDR2 is SVGAGI. The CDR3 extends over 14 amino acids. The trim removed 6 bases at V and 6 bases at J, leaving 7 bases unmatched. This CDR3 is CASSSRGTGDGYTF. The CDR3 DNA follows: TGTGCCAGCAGCAGTCGCGGGACAGGGGATGGCTACACCTTC.

The chain is built from TRBV28 and TRBJ2-5; 7 bases map to TRBD1. Trimming removed 6 bases from V and 0 bases from J; junction bases left unmatched: 7. This CDR3 spans 15 amino acids. CDR1 and CDR2 (germline): MDHEN, SYDVKM. The CDR3 loop is CASRLGDRNQETQYF. The CDR3 bases are TGTGCCAGCAGACTTGGGGACAGAAACCAAGAGACCCAGTACTTC.

This chain connects TRBV6-5 to TRBJ1-1, with TRBD1 matching 7 bases. The V segment lost 6 bases and the J segment 3 bases; nucleotides outside the gene matches: 4. The germline V gene has CDR1 MNHEY and CDR2 SVGAGI. The CDR3 has 13 residues. CDR3: CASSSTGDTEAFF. In nucleotides, the CDR3 is TGTGCCAGCAGCTCTACAGGGGACACTGAAGCTTTCTTT.

The chain employs TRBV6-5 and TRBJ2-1; D perhaps matches TRBD2 (5 bases). The CDR3 has 16 residues. Germline-derived CDR1 and CDR2 are MNHEY and SVGAGI. The germline V and J ends were trimmed by 2 bases and 0 bases, with 11 bases remaining between them. In DNA form, the CDR3 reads TGTGCCAGCAGTTACCGTTCGGGATCCTCCTACAATGAGCAGTTCTTC. This encodes CASSYRSGSSYNEQFF.

The CDR3 protein is CASSQSWGGSTGELFF. The CDR3 DNA is TGTGCCAGCAGCCAAAGTTGGGGGGGTAGCACCGGGGAGCTGTTTTTT. The gene calls are TRBV4-2 and TRBJ2-2; 7 nucleotides align to TRBD2. Trimming removed 2 bases from V and 4 bases from J; junction bases left unmatched: 7. CDR1 and CDR2 (germline): LGHNA, YNFKEQ. This CDR3 has 16 amino acids.

The chain recombines TRBV2 with TRBJ2-6; no clear D gene. Germline V CDR1 and CDR2: SNHLY, FYNNEI. V was shortened by 3 bases and J by 0 bases, with 18 bases between the two germline ends. This CDR3 spans 19 amino acids. The CDR3: CASSDLPRYSNSGANVLTF. In DNA form, the CDR3 reads TGTGCCAGCAGTGACCTTCCCCGGTATAGTAACTCTGGGGCCAACGTCCTGACTTTC.

The genes are TRBV5-1 and TRBJ1-2; TRBD1 aligns across 11 bases. CDR1 is SGHRS, CDR2 YFSETQ, per germline. This CDR3 has 15 amino acids. V was pared by 4 bases and J by 6 bases, with 8 bases of the junction left unmatched. CDR3 residues: CASSGWTGGADGYTF. The CDR3 region has the DNA TGCGCCAGCAGCGGATGGACAGGGGGCGCAGATGGCTACACCTTC.

This sequence joins TRBV6-6 and TRBJ2-3, with 7 bases lining up with TRBD2. This CDR3 region has 14 residues. Unmatched junction bases numbered 6, after V lost 5 bases and J lost 4 bases. CDR1 MNHNY and CDR2 SVGAGI come from the germline V gene (reference sequence). The CDR3 here is CASSPTTSSDTQYF. CDR3 DNA: TGTGCCAGCAGTCCGACGACTAGCTCAGATACGCAGTATTTT.

The chain employs TRBV5-1 and TRBJ2-2; no definite D call. Looked up from germline, CDR1 is SGHRS and CDR2 is YFSETQ. This CDR3 spans 14 amino acids. The V and J ends lost 1 base and 3 bases respectively, with 7 bases between them. The CDR3 region has the DNA TGCGCCAGCAGCTTGTACCAGGACACCGGGGAGCTGTTTTTT. Protein product: CASSLYQDTGELFF.